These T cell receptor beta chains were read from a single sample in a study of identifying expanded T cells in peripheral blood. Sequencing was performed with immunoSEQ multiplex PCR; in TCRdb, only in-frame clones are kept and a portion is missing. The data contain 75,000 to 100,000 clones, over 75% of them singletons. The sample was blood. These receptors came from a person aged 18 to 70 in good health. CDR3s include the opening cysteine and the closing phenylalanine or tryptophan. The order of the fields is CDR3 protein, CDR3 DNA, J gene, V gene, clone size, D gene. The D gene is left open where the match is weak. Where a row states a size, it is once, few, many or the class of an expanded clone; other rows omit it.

CDR3 protein: CASSIHETQYF
CDR3 DNA: TGTGCCAGTAGTATTCATGAGACCCAGTACTTC
J gene: TRBJ2-5
V gene: TRBV19
clone size: once
D gene: NA

CDR3 protein: CASSVDRGPNTGELFF
CDR3 DNA: TGTGCCAGCAGCGTCGACAGGGGGCCGAACACCGGGGAGCTGTTTTTT
J gene: TRBJ2-2
V gene: TRBV7-2
clone size: NA
D gene: TRBD1

CDR3 protein: CSARDRKTPFF
CDR3 DNA: TGCAGTGCTAGAGATCGCAAAACCCCGTTCTTC
J gene: TRBJ2-1
V gene: TRBV20-1
clone size: NA
D gene: NA

CDR3 protein: CASSLVSANTGELFF
CDR3 DNA: TGTGCCAGCAGCTTAGTGTCCGCGAACACCGGGGAGCTGTTTTTT
J gene: TRBJ2-2
V gene: TRBV7-8
clone size: many
D gene: NA

CDR3 protein: CASSQGHTYEQYF
CDR3 DNA: TGTGCCAGCAGCCAAGGACATACCTACGAGCAGTACTTC
J gene: TRBJ2-7
V gene: TRBV9
clone size: NA
D gene: NA

CDR3 protein: CASSGRTTDTQYF
CDR3 DNA: TGCGCCAGCAGTGGCAGGACCACAGATACGCAGTATTTT
J gene: TRBJ2-3
V gene: TRBV23-1
clone size: NA
D gene: NA

CDR3 protein: CASSLGSYEQYF
CDR3 DNA: TGTGCCAGCAGCTTAGGGTCCTACGAGCAGTACTTC
J gene: TRBJ2-7
V gene: TRBV7-2
clone size: NA
D gene: NA

CDR3 protein: CATSRDRGSYEQYF
CDR3 DNA: TGTGCCACCAGCAGAGACAGGGGCTCCTACGAGCAGTACTTC
J gene: TRBJ2-7
V gene: TRBV15
clone size: NA
D gene: NA

CDR3 protein: CASSLSQVTGELFF
CDR3 DNA: TGTGCCAGCAGCTTAAGTCAGGTCACCGGGGAGCTGTTTTTT
J gene: TRBJ2-2
V gene: TRBV7-6
clone size: NA
D gene: NA

CDR3 protein: CASSLTSGSSPDTQYF
CDR3 DNA: TGCGCCAGCAGCTTGACTAGCGGGAGCAGCCCAGATACGCAGTATTTT
J gene: TRBJ2-3
V gene: TRBV5-1
clone size: NA
D gene: TRBD2

CDR3 protein: CASSTYRAGGYNEQFF
CDR3 DNA: TGTGCCAGCAGTACCTATCGAGCGGGGGGGTACAATGAGCAGTTCTTC
J gene: TRBJ2-1
V gene: TRBV28
clone size: NA
D gene: TRBD2

CDR3 protein: CASTPGTVGNTIYF
CDR3 DNA: TGCGCCAGCACGCCGGGGACAGTTGGAAACACCATATATTTT
J gene: TRBJ1-3
V gene: TRBV10-2
clone size: NA
D gene: TRBD1

CDR3 protein: CASSIDRNYEQFF
CDR3 DNA: TGTGCCAGTAGTATCGACCGTAACTATGAGCAGTTCTTC
J gene: TRBJ2-1
V gene: TRBV19
clone size: NA
D gene: NA

CDR3 protein: CASSMSGGAGTQYF
CDR3 DNA: TGTGCCAGTAGTATGAGCGGGGGGGCGGGTACGCAGTATTTT
J gene: TRBJ2-3
V gene: TRBV19
clone size: NA
D gene: TRBD2

CDR3 protein: CASNPRTSGGIVGELFF
CDR3 DNA: TGCGCCAGCAACCCTAGGACTAGCGGGGGGATCGTCGGGGAGCTGTTTTTT
J gene: TRBJ2-2
V gene: TRBV5-1
clone size: NA
D gene: TRBD2